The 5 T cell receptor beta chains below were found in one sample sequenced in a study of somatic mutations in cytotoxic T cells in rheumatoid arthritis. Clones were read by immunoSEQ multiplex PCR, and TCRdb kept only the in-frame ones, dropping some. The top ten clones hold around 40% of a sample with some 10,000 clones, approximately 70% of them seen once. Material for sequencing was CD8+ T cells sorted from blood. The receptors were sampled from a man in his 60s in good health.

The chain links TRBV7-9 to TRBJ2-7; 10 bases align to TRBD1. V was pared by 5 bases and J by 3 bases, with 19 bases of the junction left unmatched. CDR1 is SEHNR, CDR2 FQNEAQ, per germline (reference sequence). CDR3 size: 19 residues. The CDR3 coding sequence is TGTGCCAGCAGCCGACCGGGACAGGGGACTTGGAGGGCAGACTACGAGCAGTACTTC. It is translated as CASSRPGQGTWRADYEQYF.

The CDR3 protein is CASSLLGLGNEQFF. CDR3 bases: TGTGCCAGCAGTTTATTAGGCCTGGGGAATGAGCAGTTCTTC. The rearrangement uses TRBV28 and TRBJ2-1; no clear D gene. Deletions cut 1 base from V and 7 bases from J, with 11 bases between. Per germline, CDR1 MDHEN and CDR2 SYDVKM. There are 14 residues in the CDR3.

CDR3 DNA: TGTGCCAGCAGTTTTTTAGGGCGGGGGGTGGTGGATACGCAGTATTTT. Translating it yields CASSFLGRGVVDTQYF. The chain links TRBV28 to TRBJ2-3; 8 nucleotides line up with TRBD2. CDR1 MDHEN and CDR2 SYDVKM come from the germline V gene. The V gene end was trimmed by 3 bases and the J gene end by 6 bases; junction bases not matched to a gene: 11. The length of the CDR3 is 16 residues.

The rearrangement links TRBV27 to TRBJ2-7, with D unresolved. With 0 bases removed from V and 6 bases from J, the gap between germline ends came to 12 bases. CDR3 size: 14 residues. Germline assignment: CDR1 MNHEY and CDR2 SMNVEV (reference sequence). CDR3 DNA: TGTGCCAGCAGTTTATCTTCCCCTACTTCCGAGCAGTACTTC. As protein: CASSLSSPTSEQYF.

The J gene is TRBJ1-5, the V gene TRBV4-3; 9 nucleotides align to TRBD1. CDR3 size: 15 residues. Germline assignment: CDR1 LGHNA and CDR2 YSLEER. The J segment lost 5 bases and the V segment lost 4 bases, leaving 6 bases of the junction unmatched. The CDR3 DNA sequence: TGCGCCAGCAGCCGAACGAGACAGGGGGATCAGCCCCAGCATTTT. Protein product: CASSRTRQGDQPQHF.